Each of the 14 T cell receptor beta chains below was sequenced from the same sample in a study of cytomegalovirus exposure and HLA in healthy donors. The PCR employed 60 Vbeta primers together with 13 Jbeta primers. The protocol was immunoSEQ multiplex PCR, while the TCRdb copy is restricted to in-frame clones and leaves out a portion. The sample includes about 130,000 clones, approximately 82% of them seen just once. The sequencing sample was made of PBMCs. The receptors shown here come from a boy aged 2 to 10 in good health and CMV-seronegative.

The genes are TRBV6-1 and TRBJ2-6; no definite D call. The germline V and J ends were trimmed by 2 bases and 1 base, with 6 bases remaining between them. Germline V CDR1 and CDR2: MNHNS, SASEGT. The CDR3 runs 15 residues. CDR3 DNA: TGTGCCAGCAGTGAAATAATTTCTGGGGCCAACGTCCTGACTTTC. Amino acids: CASSEIISGANVLTF.

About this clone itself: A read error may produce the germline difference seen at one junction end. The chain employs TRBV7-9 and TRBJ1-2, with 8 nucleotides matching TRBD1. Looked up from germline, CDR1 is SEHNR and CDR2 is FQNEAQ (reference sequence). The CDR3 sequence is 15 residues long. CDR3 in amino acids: CSSSLPGQGNYGYTF. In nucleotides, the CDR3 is TGTTCCAGCAGCTTACCCGGACAGGGAAACTATGGCTACACCTTC.

CDR3 region: CASRGTGPRTQPQHF. Here the CDR3 DNA reads TGTGCCAGTAGAGGGACAGGCCCGCGGACTCAGCCCCAGCATTTT. The chain recombines TRBV19 with TRBJ1-5; TRBD1 aligns across 8 bases. The CDR3 is 15 amino acids. J was trimmed by 6 bases and V by 6 bases; bases with no gene match: 10. Germline V CDR1 and CDR2: LNHDA, SQIVND (reference sequence).

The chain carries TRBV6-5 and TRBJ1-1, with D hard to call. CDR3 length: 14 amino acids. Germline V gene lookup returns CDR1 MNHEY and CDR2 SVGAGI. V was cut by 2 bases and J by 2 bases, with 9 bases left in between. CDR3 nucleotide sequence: TGTGCCAGCAGTTACACACCCACCAACACTGAAGCTTTCTTT. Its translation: CASSYTPTNTEAFF.

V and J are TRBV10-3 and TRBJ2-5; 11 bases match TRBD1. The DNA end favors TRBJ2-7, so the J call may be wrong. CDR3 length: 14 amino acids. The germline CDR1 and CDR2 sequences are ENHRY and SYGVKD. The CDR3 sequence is CAISPGTGGYEQYF. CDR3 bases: TGTGCCATCAGTCCCGGGACAGGGGGGTACGAGCAGTACTTC.

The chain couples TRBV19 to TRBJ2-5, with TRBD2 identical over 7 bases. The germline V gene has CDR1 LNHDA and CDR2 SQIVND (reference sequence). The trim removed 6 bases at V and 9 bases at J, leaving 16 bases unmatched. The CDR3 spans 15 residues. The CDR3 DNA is TGTGCCAGTAGGCCAGGGCGGGGGTGGGCAATGGCCCAGTACTTC. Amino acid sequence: CASRPGRGWAMAQYF.

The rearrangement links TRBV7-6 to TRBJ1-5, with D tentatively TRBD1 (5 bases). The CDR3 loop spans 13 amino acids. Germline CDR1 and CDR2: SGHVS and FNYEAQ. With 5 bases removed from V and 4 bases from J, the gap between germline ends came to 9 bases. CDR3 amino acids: CASSETENQPQHF. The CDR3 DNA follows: TGTGCCAGCAGCGAGACAGAAAATCAGCCCCAGCATTTT.

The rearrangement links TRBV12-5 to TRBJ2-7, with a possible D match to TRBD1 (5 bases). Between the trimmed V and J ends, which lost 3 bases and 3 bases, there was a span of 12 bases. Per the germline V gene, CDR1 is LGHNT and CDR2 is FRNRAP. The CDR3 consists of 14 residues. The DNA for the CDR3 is TGTGCTAGTGGTTTAAACAGGTTTAACTACGAGCAGTACTTC. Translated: CASGLNRFNYEQYF.

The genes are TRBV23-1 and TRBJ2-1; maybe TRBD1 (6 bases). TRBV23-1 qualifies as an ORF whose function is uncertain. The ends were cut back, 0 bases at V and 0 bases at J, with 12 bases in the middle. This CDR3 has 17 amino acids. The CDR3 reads CASSQSEADSSYNEQFF. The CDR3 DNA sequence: TGCGCCAGCAGTCAATCGGAGGCGGACAGCTCCTACAATGAGCAGTTCTTC.

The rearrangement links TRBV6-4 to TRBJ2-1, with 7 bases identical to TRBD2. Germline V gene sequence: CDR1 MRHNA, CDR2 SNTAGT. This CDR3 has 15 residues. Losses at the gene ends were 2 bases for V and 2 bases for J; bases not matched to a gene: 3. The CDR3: CASSDGGEAYNEQFF. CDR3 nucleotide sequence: TGTGCCAGCAGTGACGGGGGGGAGGCCTACAATGAGCAGTTCTTC.

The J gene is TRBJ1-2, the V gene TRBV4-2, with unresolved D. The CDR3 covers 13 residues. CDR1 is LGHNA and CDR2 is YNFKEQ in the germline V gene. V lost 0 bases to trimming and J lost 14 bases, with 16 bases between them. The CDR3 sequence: CASSQEVDWARTF. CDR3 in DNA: TGTGCCAGCAGCCAAGAGGTGGATTGGGCGAGAACCTTC.

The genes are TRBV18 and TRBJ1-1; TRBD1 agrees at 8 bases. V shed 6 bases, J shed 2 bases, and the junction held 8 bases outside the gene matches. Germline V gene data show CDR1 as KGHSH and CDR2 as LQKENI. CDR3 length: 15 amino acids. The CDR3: CASSGGQGFNTEAFF. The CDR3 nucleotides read TGTGCCAGCTCGGGAGGACAGGGCTTCAACACTGAAGCTTTCTTT. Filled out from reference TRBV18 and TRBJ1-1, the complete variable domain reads NAGVMQNPRHLVRRRGQEARLRCSPMKGHSHVYWYRQLPEEGLKFMVYLQKENIIDESGMPKERFSAEFPKEGPSILRIQQVVRGDSAAYFCASSGGQGFNTEAFFGQGTRLTVV.

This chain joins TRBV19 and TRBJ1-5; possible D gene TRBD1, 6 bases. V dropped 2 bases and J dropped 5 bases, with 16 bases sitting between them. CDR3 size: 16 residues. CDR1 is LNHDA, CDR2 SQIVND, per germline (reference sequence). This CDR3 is CASSISHRALYQPQHF. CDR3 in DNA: TGTGCCAGTAGTATATCCCACAGGGCTCTATATCAGCCCCAGCATTTT.

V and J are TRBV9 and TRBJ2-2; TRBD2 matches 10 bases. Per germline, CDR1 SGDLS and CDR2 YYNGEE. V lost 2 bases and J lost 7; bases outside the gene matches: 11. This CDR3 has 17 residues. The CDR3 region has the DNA TGTGCCAGCAGCGTTACCCCAGCGGGAGGGCCTGGCGGGGAGCTGTTTTTT. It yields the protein CASSVTPAGGPGGELFF.